Listed below are T cell receptor beta chains from one sample, sequenced in a study of T cells in Graves' hyperthyroidism and ophthalmopathy. TCRdb re-called the multiplex PCR reads with MiXCR, one entry per CDR3 protein. This table has a few hundred thousand distinct CDR3 sequences, about a sixth appearing once. Material: blood. All receptors derive from a woman aged 30 to 39 with Graves' hyperthyroidism. The CDR3 runs from the conserved cysteine through the conserved F or W. The D gene is left open where the match is weak. Size is omitted from some rows. Given values are once, few, many or a class for expanded clones.

J: TRBJ2-7; V: TRBV29-1; D: -; size: few; CDR3: CSVEGRPPLYEQYF; DNA: TGCAGCGTTGAAGGGAGACCCCCCCTTTACGAGCAGTACTTC
J: TRBJ2-1; V: TRBV2; D: TRBD2; size: -; CDR3: CASSVWAGAYNEQFF; DNA: TGTGCCAGCAGTGTCTGGGCGGGAGCCTACAATGAGCAGTTCTTC
J: TRBJ2-7; V: TRBV5-1; D: -; size: -; CDR3: CASSSQGPGYEQYF; DNA: TGCGCCAGCAGCAGCCAGGGGCCAGGGTACGAGCAGTACTTC
J: TRBJ2-7; V: TRBV20-1; D: -; size: -; CDR3: CSASRVYEQYF; DNA: TGCAGTGCTAGCCGTGTGTACGAGCAGTACTTC
J: TRBJ2-2; V: TRBV5-6; D: TRBD2; size: few; CDR3: CASSLAAGGPVGELFF; DNA: TGTGCCAGCAGCTTGGCGGCGGGAGGGCCGGTCGGGGAGCTGTTTTTT
J: TRBJ2-3; V: TRBV7-9; D: -; size: -; CDR3: CASSPGYGSSTDTQYF; DNA: TGTGCCAGCAGCCCCGGCTACGGGAGTAGTACGGATACGCAGTATTTT
J: TRBJ2-7; V: TRBV27; D: TRBD2; size: -; CDR3: CASSFSAGGIYEQYF; DNA: TGTGCCAGCAGTTTTTCTGCGGGAGGGATCTACGAGCAGTACTTC
J: TRBJ1-1; V: TRBV4-1; D: -; size: -; CDR3: CASSPVRTVNTEAFF; DNA: TGCGCCAGCAGCCCAGTTCGGACGGTGAACACTGAAGCTTTCTTT
J: TRBJ2-3; V: TRBV15; D: -; size: many; CDR3: CATSRDTLDTQYF; DNA: TGTGCCACCAGCAGAGATACTCTAGATACGCAGTATTTT
J: TRBJ2-1; V: TRBV6-2/TRBV6-3; D: -; size: -; CDR3: CASSYSKGRLHDNEQFF; DNA: TGTGCCAGCAGTTACTCGAAGGGGCGACTGCACGACAATGAGCAGTTCTTC
J: TRBJ1-5; V: TRBV30; D: -; size: many; CDR3: CAWGTQGYQPQHF; DNA: TGTGCCTGGGGTACCCAGGGTTACCAGCCCCAGCATTTT
J: TRBJ2-5; V: TRBV30; D: TRBD2; size: many; CDR3: CAWRLYSGNQETQYF; DNA: TGTGCCTGGAGATTATATAGCGGGAACCAAGAGACCCAGTACTTC
J: TRBJ1-3; V: TRBV5-1; D: -; size: few; CDR3: CASSSDRDQLTIYF; DNA: TGCGCCAGCAGCAGCGACCGGGACCAACTCACCATATATTTT
J: TRBJ1-2; V: TRBV7-8; D: -; size: many; CDR3: CASSPNPGRDGYTF; DNA: TGTGCCAGCAGCCCAAATCCGGGGCGCGATGGCTACACCTTC
J: TRBJ2-1; V: TRBV4-1; D: TRBD2; size: -; CDR3: CASSQRLSSGSNEQFF; DNA: TGCGCCAGCAGCCAAAGGCTATCTAGCGGGAGCAATGAGCAGTTCTTC
J: TRBJ2-7; V: TRBV7-9; D: TRBD1; size: many; CDR3: CASSFRDRVYEQYF; DNA: TGTGCCAGCAGCTTCCGGGACAGGGTCTACGAGCAGTACTTC
J: TRBJ1-4; V: TRBV7-6; D: TRBD1; size: few; CDR3: CASSIRQGEKLFF; DNA: TGTGCCAGCAGCATCCGACAGGGAGAAAAACTGTTTTTT
J: TRBJ2-7; V: TRBV20-1; D: -; size: many; CDR3: CSARFTLYGEQYF; DNA: TGCAGTGCTAGATTTACCCTATATGGCGAGCAGTACTTC
J: TRBJ1-1; V: TRBV27; D: TRBD1; size: many; CDR3: CASSAGQGLGEAFF; DNA: TGTGCCAGCAGTGCTGGACAGGGGCTCGGTGAAGCTTTCTTT
J: TRBJ2-3; V: TRBV20-1; D: -; size: many; CDR3: CTAVDYKRGTDTQYF; DNA: TGCACCGCCGTGGACTACAAGCGGGGCACAGATACGCAGTATTTT
J: TRBJ1-6; V: TRBV27; D: -; size: -; CDR3: CASSYGGAPPLHF; DNA: TGTGCCAGCAGTTATGGAGGGGCTCCACCCCTCCACTTT
J: TRBJ1-2; V: TRBV20-1; D: -; size: many; CDR3: CSAGSPTPRDGYTF; DNA: TGCAGTGCTGGGAGTCCGACACCGCGGGATGGCTACACCTTC
J: TRBJ2-3; V: TRBV5-1; D: TRBD1; size: -; CDR3: CASEIAGTGRADTQYF; DNA: TGCGCCAGTGAAATCGCCGGGACAGGGAGGGCAGATACGCAGTATTTT
J: TRBJ2-1; V: TRBV24-1; D: -; size: many; CDR3: CATSDRSGNEQFF; DNA: TGTGCCACCAGTGACCGTAGCGGAAATGAGCAGTTCTTC
J: TRBJ2-3; V: TRBV29-1; D: TRBD1; size: few; CDR3: CSARQGAIDTQYF; DNA: TGCAGCGCTAGACAGGGGGCGATAGATACGCAGTATTTT
J: TRBJ1-1; V: TRBV7-9; D: -; size: few; CDR3: CASSSRRGMANTEAFF; DNA: TGTGCCAGCAGCTCCAGACGGGGGATGGCGAACACTGAAGCTTTCTTT
J: TRBJ2-2; V: TRBV6-1; D: -; size: -; CDR3: CASRLQGGGTGELFF; DNA: TGTGCCAGCAGACTACAGGGAGGCGGCACCGGGGAGCTGTTTTTT
J: TRBJ2-1; V: TRBV29-1; D: TRBD1; size: -; CDR3: CSVEKGTGRAEQFF; DNA: TGCAGCGTTGAAAAAGGGACAGGGAGGGCTGAGCAGTTCTTC
J: TRBJ1-1; V: TRBV19; D: -; size: -; CDR3: CATTSIDDKNTEAFF; DNA: TGTGCCACCACCTCTATCGACGACAAGAACACTGAAGCTTTCTTT
J: TRBJ2-1; V: TRBV3-1; D: -; size: many; CDR3: CASSQDRSYNEQFF; DNA: TGTGCCAGCAGCCAAGATCGTAGCTACAATGAGCAGTTCTTC
J: TRBJ2-4; V: TRBV5-1; D: -; size: few; CDR3: CASSSGQNIQYF; DNA: TGCGCCAGCAGCTCGGGACAAAACATTCAGTACTTC
J: TRBJ1-2; V: TRBV5-6; D: TRBD1; size: many; CDR3: CASSSDREHGYTF; DNA: TGTGCCAGCAGCTCGGACAGGGAGCATGGCTACACCTTC
J: TRBJ2-2; V: TRBV12-3/TRBV12-4; D: TRBD2; size: many; CDR3: CASTLTSGRATGELFF; DNA: TGTGCCAGCACCCTAACTAGCGGGAGGGCCACCGGGGAGCTGTTTTTT
J: TRBJ1-1; V: TRBV13; D: TRBD1; size: many; CDR3: CASSLQGTAAEAFF; DNA: TGTGCCAGCAGCTTACAGGGGACAGCCGCTGAAGCTTTCTTT
J: TRBJ2-7; V: TRBV4-1; D: TRBD1; size: -; CDR3: CASSQGRIRDRLSEQYF; DNA: TGCGCCAGCAGCCAAGGAAGGATCCGGGACAGGCTCAGCGAGCAGTACTTC
J: TRBJ1-4; V: TRBV12-3/TRBV12-4; D: -; size: -; CDR3: CASNRDPTNEKLFF; DNA: TGTGCCAGCAACCGAGACCCAACTAATGAAAAACTGTTTTTT
J: TRBJ2-7; V: TRBV12-3/TRBV12-4; D: TRBD2; size: many; CDR3: CASSAGTSGTHEQYF; DNA: TGTGCCAGCAGTGCCGGGACTAGCGGGACTCACGAGCAGTACTTC
J: TRBJ1-2; V: TRBV5-8; D: -; size: many; CDR3: CASSLSGINYGYTF; DNA: TGTGCCAGCAGCTTGTCGGGGATTAACTATGGCTACACCTTC
J: TRBJ2-1; V: TRBV24-1; D: TRBD1; size: -; CDR3: CATSEGGQGAFGEQFF; DNA: TGTGCCACCAGTGAAGGGGGACAGGGGGCTTTTGGTGAGCAGTTCTTC
J: TRBJ2-2; V: TRBV28; D: -; size: many; CDR3: CASIGERTGELFF; DNA: TGTGCCAGCATAGGGGAGAGGACCGGGGAGCTGTTTTTT
J: TRBJ2-3; V: TRBV19; D: -; size: few; CDR3: CASSVGSADTQYF; DNA: TGTGCCAGTAGTGTAGGCAGCGCAGATACGCAGTATTTT
J: TRBJ1-5; V: TRBV28; D: -; size: few; CDR3: CASSSPSREGPPQHF; DNA: TGTGCCAGCAGTTCGCCAAGCAGGGAGGGCCCGCCCCAGCATTTT
J: TRBJ2-5; V: TRBV2; D: -; size: many; CDR3: CASSKQGKETQYF; DNA: TGTGCCAGCAGTAAACAGGGTAAAGAGACCCAGTACTTC
J: TRBJ2-1; V: TRBV7-3; D: TRBD2; size: many; CDR3: CASSSLAGGFNEQFF; DNA: TGTGCCAGCAGCTCACTAGCGGGAGGGTTCAATGAGCAGTTCTTC
J: TRBJ2-7; V: TRBV13; D: TRBD2; size: many; CDR3: CASSSGLAYEQYF; DNA: TGTGCCAGCAGCTCGGGACTAGCTTACGAGCAGTACTTC
J: TRBJ1-5; V: TRBV18; D: -; size: few; CDR3: CASSVQENQPQHF; DNA: TGTGCCAGCTCAGTACAGGAGAATCAGCCCCAGCATTTT
J: TRBJ1-2; V: TRBV6-2/TRBV6-3; D: -; size: -; CDR3: CASSRQVNYGYTF; DNA: TGTGCCAGCAGTAGACAGGTTAACTATGGCTACACCTTC
J: TRBJ2-1; V: TRBV30; D: -; size: many; CDR3: CAWRDDGAVNNEQFF; DNA: TGTGCCTGGAGAGATGATGGAGCAGTAAACAATGAGCAGTTCTTC
J: TRBJ2-1; V: TRBV27; D: -; size: -; CDR3: CASRGLNRVSYNEQFF; DNA: TGTGCCAGCAGAGGGCTCAACAGGGTTTCCTACAATGAGCAGTTCTTC